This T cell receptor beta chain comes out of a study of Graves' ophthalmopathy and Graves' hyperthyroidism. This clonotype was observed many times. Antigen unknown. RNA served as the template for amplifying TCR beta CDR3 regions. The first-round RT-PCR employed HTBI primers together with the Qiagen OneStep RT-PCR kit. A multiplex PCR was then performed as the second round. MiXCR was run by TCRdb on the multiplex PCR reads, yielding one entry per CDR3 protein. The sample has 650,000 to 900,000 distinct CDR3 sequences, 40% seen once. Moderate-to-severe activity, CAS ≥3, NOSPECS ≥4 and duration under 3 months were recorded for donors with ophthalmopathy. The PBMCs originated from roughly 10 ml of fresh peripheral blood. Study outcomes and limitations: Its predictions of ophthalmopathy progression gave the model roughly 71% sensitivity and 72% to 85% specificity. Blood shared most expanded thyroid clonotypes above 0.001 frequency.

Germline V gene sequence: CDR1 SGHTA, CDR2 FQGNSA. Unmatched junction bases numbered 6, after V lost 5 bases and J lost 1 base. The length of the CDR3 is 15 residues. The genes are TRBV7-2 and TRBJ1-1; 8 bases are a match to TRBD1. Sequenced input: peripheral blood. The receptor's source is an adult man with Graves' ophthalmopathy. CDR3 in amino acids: CASSQWGQANTEAFF. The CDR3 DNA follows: TGTGCCAGCAGCCAATGGGGACAGGCGAACACTGAAGCTTTCTTT.